Each of the 10 T cell receptor beta chains below was sequenced from the same sample in a study of control samples from healthy donors and cancer patients. Generated by immunoSEQ multiplex PCR, the TCRdb table keeps only in-frame clones and is missing some. The sample records around 190,000 clones, around 90% being singletons. The material sequenced was blood. The receptors were gathered from a woman between 45 and 60 years old in good health.

The chain recombines TRBV24-1 with TRBJ1-2; D gene uncertain. Germline V gene lookup returns CDR1 KGHDR and CDR2 SFDVKD. The CDR3 loop spans 14 amino acids. V was pared by 5 bases and J by 1 base, with 10 bases between. The CDR3 sequence is CATSGNYDNYGYTF. CDR3 nucleotides: TGTGCCACCAGTGGAAACTATGATAACTATGGCTACACCTTC.

The rearrangement uses TRBV2 and TRBJ1-3; D is undetermined. The CDR3 length is 14 residues. V lost 2 bases to trimming and J lost 0 bases, with 5 bases between them. Germline CDR1 SNHLY, CDR2 FYNNEI. The CDR3 sequence: CASSEWGSGNTIYF. The DNA of the CDR3 is TGTGCCAGCAGTGAATGGGGCTCTGGAAACACCATATATTTT.

This rearrangement joins TRBV6-5 to TRBJ2-1; 9 bases line up with TRBD1. This CDR3 contains 15 residues. Per the germline V gene, CDR1 is MNHEY and CDR2 is SVGAGI. Trimming removed 5 bases from V and 6 bases from J; junction bases left unmatched: 8. In nucleotides, the CDR3 is TGTGCCAGCAGTCGCCCCGGGACAGGGTTCAATGAGCAGTTCTTC. It codes for CASSRPGTGFNEQFF.

This chain links TRBV5-1 with TRBJ1-2; 9 bases line up with TRBD1. Germline V gene data show CDR1 as SGHRS and CDR2 as YFSETQ. Germline trimming cut 4 bases from V and 5 bases from J; bases unmatched to any gene: 6. The CDR3 covers 14 residues. This CDR3 reads CASSNLGQGYGYTF. CDR3 bases: TGCGCCAGCAGCAACCTGGGACAGGGATATGGCTACACCTTC.

The chain has TRBV30 and TRBJ2-1; D may be TRBD2 (5 bases). This CDR3 has 12 amino acids. Germline lookup yields CDR1 GTSNPN and CDR2 SVGIG (reference sequence). Trimming removed 2 bases from V and 6 bases from J, with 8 bases in between. The CDR3 sequence is CAWSRRFNEQFF. DNA for the CDR3: TGTGCCTGGAGTAGGAGGTTCAATGAGCAGTTCTTC.

The rearrangement uses TRBV19 and TRBJ1-6; TRBD1 aligns across 8 bases. CDR3 length equals 15 residues. The V gene's germline CDR1 is LNHDA and CDR2 SQIVND (reference sequence). V lost 3 bases to trimming and J lost 7 bases; unmatched junction nucleotides: 5. The CDR3 protein is CASSMLGTGNSPLHF. CDR3 in DNA: TGTGCCAGTAGTATGCTTGGGACAGGCAATTCACCCCTCCACTTT.

The table lists this clone with a count of one. The sample carries other DNA sequences with the same CDR3. V gene TRBV18 combines with J gene TRBJ1-1; TRBD1 aligns across 7 bases. V was clipped by 6 bases and J by 1 base; unmatched bases: 2. CDR3 length equals 13 residues. CDR1 is KGHSH and CDR2 is LQKENI in the germline V gene. CDR3 amino acids: CASSQGGNTEAFF. The CDR3 nucleotides read TGTGCCAGCTCTCAGGGGGGGAACACTGAAGCTTTCTTT.

The V and J genes are TRBV4-1 and TRBJ2-3, with 13 nucleotides matching TRBD2. The CDR3 totals 17 residues. J gave up 4 bases and V 2 bases, and 6 bases lay outside the gene matches. The germline CDR1 and CDR2 sequences are MGHRA and YSYEKL. The CDR3 DNA follows: TGCGCCAGCAGCCAATTAGGACTAGCGGGAGTATCAGATACGCAGTATTTT. It codes for CASSQLGLAGVSDTQYF.

A single count supports this clone. This sequence joins TRBV11-3 and TRBJ1-1; maybe TRBD1 (5 bases). Trimming removed 5 bases at V and 6 bases at J, with 16 bases between. This CDR3 has 14 amino acids. Per the germline V gene, CDR1 is SGHNT and CDR2 is YENEEA. In nucleotides, the CDR3 is TGTGCCAGCAGCCAAGGGTCCCCGGGGGCTGAAGCTTTCTTT. Residues: CASSQGSPGAEAFF.

The chain couples TRBV9 to TRBJ2-6; no reliable D call. The V gene's germline CDR1 is SGDLS and CDR2 YYNGEE. The ends were cut back, 2 bases at V and 6 bases at J, with 9 bases in the middle. This CDR3 has 14 amino acids. The CDR3 here is CASSVPDTANVLTF. CDR3 DNA: TGTGCCAGCAGCGTTCCCGACACGGCCAACGTCCTGACTTTC.